This T cell receptor beta chain was identified during a study of T-cell reconstitution after alpha-beta-depleted transplantation in children. Ten or more counts support this clonotype. Library preparation (for TCRbeta) was performed with unique molecular identifiers. TCRdb reanalysed the PCR reads using MiXCR and keeps one entry per CDR3 protein. The repertoire consists of 490,000 or so distinct CDR3 sequences, with around 13% occurring once and the leading ten covering about 6%. The sequenced sample was PBMCs from the stem cell graft donor, obtained from the stem cell graft. This sequence originates from a human donor who donated a stem cell graft to a child with combined immunodeficiency.

The CDR3 DNA sequence: TGCAGTGCTCTGGAGTGGGGGGGCACCTACGAGCAGTACTTC. Translation gives CSALEWGGTYEQYF. The V gene is TRBV20-1, the J gene TRBJ2-7; D possibly corresponds to TRBD2 (7 bases). The germline V gene encodes CDR1 DFQATT and CDR2 SNEGSKA (reference sequence). V lost 5 bases to trimming and J lost 2 bases, with 16 bases between them. The CDR3 totals 14 residues.